This T cell receptor beta chain was sequenced for a study of T cell responses to AZD1222 COVID-19 vaccine. Trimming took 2 bases from V and 1 from J, leaving 8 bases between them. The CDR3 runs to 15 residues. Germline V gives CDR1 SNHLY, CDR2 FYNNEI. In its sample, this clone was seen a few times. TCRdb's table, derived via immunoSEQ multiplex PCR, lists solely in-frame clones and lacks some. The data hold about 170,000 clones, with 75% to 95% observed a single time. The receptor was derived from an adult in good health. V and J are TRBV2 and TRBJ2-2, with D perhaps matching TRBD2 (5 bases). The sequencing used peripheral blood, collected on day 0 of AZD1222 vaccination. CDR3 sequence (DNA): TGTGCCAGCAGTGAACGAAGCGGGAACACCGGGGAGCTGTTTTTT. It is translated as CASSERSGNTGELFF.